This passage covers 8 T cell receptor beta chains from one sample sequenced in a study of blood T cell repertoires in COVID-19 (TCRdb year 2020). Library preparation was by the immunoSEQ multiplex PCR assay. TCRdb took this table from immuneACCESS and kept in-frame rearrangements with V and J called. Such tables lack part of the clones; where checked against another copy, unresolved V genes explain under half of the gap, and the rest is unexplained. The sample has around 150,000 clones on record, 60% to 80% of them singletons. The leading ten clones occupy roughly 9% of the sample. The sequencing sample was made of peripheral blood. Source of these receptors: a woman aged 45 to 65 with active or convalescent COVID-19.

This clone has just one count. The chain links TRBV6-2 or TRBV6-3 to TRBJ2-1; TRBD2 might be the D (6 bases). CDR1 MNHEY and CDR2 SVGEGT come from the germline V gene. With 0 bases removed from V and 15 bases from J, the gap between germline ends came to 15 bases. The length of the CDR3 is 13 residues. The CDR3 DNA reads TGTGCCAGCAGTTACTCGAGCCCGGGACTGCGGTTCTTC. It codes for CASSYSSPGLRFF.

V gene TRBV6-5 combines with J gene TRBJ2-7, with TRBD1 matching 7 bases. CDR1 is MNHEY, CDR2 SVGAGI, per germline. This CDR3 is 15 amino acids long. After removal of 5 bases from V and 4 bases from J, the junction contained 11 bases not matched to a gene. Written as DNA, the CDR3 is TGTGCCAGCAGTACCCGCTCCGGGACAGATTACGAGCAGTACTTC. Its translation: CASSTRSGTDYEQYF.

Details on this clone: The sample holds other DNA sequences that translate to the same CDR3. The chain has TRBV4-2 and TRBJ1-5; 8 positions match TRBD1. V trimming: 3 bases; J trimming: 7 bases; junction bases outside the gene matches: 2. This CDR3 has 13 amino acids. Looked up from germline, CDR1 is LGHNA and CDR2 is YNFKEQ. The CDR3 here is CASSQDRDQPQHF. The CDR3 bases are TGTGCCAGCAGCCAGGACAGGGACCAGCCCCAGCATTTT.

This chain connects TRBV19 to TRBJ1-5; D ambiguous. CDR1 LNHDA and CDR2 SQIVND come from the germline V gene (reference sequence). The CDR3 contains 16 residues. V was trimmed by 1 base and J by 1 base, leaving 11 bases between them. CDR3 bases: TGTGCCAGTAGTATAGCCGAGACAATCAGCAATCAGCCCCAGCATTTT. As protein: CASSIAETISNQPQHF.

The chain combines TRBV3-1 (or the pseudogene TRBV3-2) with TRBJ1-2, with TRBD1 as a possible D gene (6 bases). V lost 0 bases, J lost 7 bases, and 18 bases lay in between. This CDR3 contains 16 residues. The germline V gene encodes CDR1 LGHDT and CDR2 YNNKEL (reference sequence). The CDR3 coding sequence is TGTGCCAGCAGCCAAGATACGGGGGGCCCTTTAGGTGGCTACACCTTC. This sequence encodes CASSQDTGGPLGGYTF.

V is TRBV5-1 and J is TRBJ1-3, with 7 bases fitting TRBD1. The germline V gene encodes CDR1 SGHRS and CDR2 YFSETQ. This CDR3 region has 14 residues. Losses at the gene ends were 4 bases for V and 4 bases for J; bases not matched to a gene: 5. This chain's CDR3 is CASSPGTDGNTIYF. The CDR3 nucleotides are TGCGCCAGCAGCCCGGGGACAGACGGAAACACCATATATTTT.

This chain joins TRBV5-5 and TRBJ1-1; D is perhaps TRBD1 (5 bases). Trimming cost V 0 bases and J 1 base, with 7 bases left between them. This CDR3 region has 14 residues. Germline CDR1 and CDR2: SGHKS and YYEKEE (reference sequence). The CDR3 protein is CASSLDGANTEAFF. The CDR3 DNA reads as TGTGCCAGCAGCTTGGATGGGGCGAACACTGAAGCTTTCTTT.

This chain uses TRBV18 with TRBJ1-2, with 8 positions matching TRBD1. Germline values: CDR1 KGHSH, CDR2 LQKENI. The V gene end was trimmed by 3 bases and the J gene end by 3 bases; junction bases not matched to a gene: 9. The CDR3 has 16 residues. The CDR3, as DNA: TGTGCCAGCTCACCGCTTCCCCCGACAGGGGACTATGGCTACACCTTC. Translated, it gives CASSPLPPTGDYGYTF.